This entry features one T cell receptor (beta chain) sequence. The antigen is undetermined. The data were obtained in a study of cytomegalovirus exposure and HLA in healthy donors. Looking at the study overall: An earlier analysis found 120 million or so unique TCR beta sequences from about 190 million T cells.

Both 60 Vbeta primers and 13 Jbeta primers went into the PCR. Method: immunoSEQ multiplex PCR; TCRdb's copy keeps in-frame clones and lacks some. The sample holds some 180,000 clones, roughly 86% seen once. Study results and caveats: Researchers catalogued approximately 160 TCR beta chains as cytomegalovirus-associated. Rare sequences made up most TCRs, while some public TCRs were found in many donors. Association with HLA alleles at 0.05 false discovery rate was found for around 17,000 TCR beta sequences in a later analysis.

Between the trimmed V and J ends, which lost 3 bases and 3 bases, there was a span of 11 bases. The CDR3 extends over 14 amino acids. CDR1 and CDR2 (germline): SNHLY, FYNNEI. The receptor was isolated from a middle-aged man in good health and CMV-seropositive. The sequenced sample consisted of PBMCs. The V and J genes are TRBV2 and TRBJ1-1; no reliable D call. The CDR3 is CASSEVRQYTEAFF. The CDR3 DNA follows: TGTGCCAGCAGTGAGGTCAGGCAGTACACTGAAGCTTTCTTT.